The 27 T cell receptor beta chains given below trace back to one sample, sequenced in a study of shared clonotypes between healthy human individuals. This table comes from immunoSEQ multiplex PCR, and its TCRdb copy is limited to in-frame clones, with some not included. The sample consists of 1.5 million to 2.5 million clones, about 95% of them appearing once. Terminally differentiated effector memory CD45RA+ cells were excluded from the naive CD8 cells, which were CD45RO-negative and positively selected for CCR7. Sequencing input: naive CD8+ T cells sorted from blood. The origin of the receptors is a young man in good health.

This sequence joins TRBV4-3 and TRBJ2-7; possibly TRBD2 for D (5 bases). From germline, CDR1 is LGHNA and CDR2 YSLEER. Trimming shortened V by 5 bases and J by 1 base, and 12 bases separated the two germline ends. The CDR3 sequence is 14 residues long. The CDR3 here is CASSYDWESYEQYF. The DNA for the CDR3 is TGCGCCAGCAGCTACGATTGGGAGTCCTACGAGCAGTACTTC.

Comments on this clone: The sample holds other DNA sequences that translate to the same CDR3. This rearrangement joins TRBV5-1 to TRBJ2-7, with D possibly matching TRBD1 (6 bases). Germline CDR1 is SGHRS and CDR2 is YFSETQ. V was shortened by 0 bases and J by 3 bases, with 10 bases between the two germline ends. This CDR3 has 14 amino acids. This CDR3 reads CASSLAGGGYEQYF. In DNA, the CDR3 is TGCGCCAGCAGCTTGGCTGGGGGCGGCTACGAGCAGTACTTC.

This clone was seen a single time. DNA of the CDR3: TGTGCCAGCAGTGAATTTGTAGGGCAGAACACTGAAGCTTTCTTT. It yields the protein CASSEFVGQNTEAFF. This chain joins TRBV6-1 and TRBJ1-1; no firm D call. The CDR3 has 15 amino acids. V was pared by 2 bases and J by 1 base, with 11 bases between. CDR1 MNHNS and CDR2 SASEGT come from the germline V gene.

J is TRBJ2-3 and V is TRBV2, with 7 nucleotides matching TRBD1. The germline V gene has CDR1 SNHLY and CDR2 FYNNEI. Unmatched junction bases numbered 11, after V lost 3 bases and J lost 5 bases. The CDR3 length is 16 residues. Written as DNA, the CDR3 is TGTGCCAGCAGTGAGACAGTACAGGGGTATGTAGATACGCAGTATTTT. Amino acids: CASSETVQGYVDTQYF. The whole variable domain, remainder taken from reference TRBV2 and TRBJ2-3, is EPEVTQTPSHQVTQMGQEVILRCVPISNHLYFYWYRQILGQKVEFLVSFYNNEISEKSEIFDDQFSVERPDGSNFTLKIRSTKLEDSAMYFCASSETVQGYVDTQYFGPGTRLTVL.

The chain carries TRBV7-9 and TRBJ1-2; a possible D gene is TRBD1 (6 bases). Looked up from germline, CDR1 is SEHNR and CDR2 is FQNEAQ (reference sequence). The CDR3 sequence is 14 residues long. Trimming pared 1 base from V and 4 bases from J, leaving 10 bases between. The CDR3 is CASSLGQESYGYTF. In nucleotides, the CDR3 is TGTGCCAGCAGCTTAGGACAGGAGTCCTATGGCTACACCTTC.

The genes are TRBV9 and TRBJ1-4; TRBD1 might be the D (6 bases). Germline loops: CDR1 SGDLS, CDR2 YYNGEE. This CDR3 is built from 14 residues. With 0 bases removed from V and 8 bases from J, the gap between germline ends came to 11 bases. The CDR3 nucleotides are TGTGCCAGCAGCGTAGCCGGGGGCAAGGAAAAACTGTTTTTT. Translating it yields CASSVAGGKEKLFF.

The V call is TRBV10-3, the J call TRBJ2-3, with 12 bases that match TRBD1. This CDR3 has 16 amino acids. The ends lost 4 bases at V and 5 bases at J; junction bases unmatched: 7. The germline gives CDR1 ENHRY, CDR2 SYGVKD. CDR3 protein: CAISGEGQGAEDTQYF. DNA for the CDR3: TGTGCCATCAGTGGTGAGGGACAGGGGGCGGAAGATACGCAGTATTTT.

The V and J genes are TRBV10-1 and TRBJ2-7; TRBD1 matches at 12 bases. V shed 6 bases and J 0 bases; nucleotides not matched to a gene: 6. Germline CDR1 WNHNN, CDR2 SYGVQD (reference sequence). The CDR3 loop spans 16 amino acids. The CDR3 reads CASRPGTGGCSYEQYF. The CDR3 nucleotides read TGCGCCAGCAGACCCGGGACAGGGGGCTGCTCCTACGAGCAGTACTTC.

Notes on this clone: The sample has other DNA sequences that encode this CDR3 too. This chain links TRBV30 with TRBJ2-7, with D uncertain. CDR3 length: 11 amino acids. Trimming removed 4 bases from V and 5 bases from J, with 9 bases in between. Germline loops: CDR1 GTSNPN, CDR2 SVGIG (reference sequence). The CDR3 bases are TGTGCCTGGACGTTTGGCGACGAGCAGTACTTC. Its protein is CAWTFGDEQYF.

CDR3 residues: CATTRQGGSEAFF. CDR3 DNA sequence: TGTGCTACTACGCGACAGGGTGGGTCTGAAGCTTTCTTT. The chain carries TRBV6-5 and TRBJ1-1; 7 bases align to TRBD1. The germline CDR1 and CDR2 sequences are MNHEY and SVGAGI. The CDR3 covers 13 residues.

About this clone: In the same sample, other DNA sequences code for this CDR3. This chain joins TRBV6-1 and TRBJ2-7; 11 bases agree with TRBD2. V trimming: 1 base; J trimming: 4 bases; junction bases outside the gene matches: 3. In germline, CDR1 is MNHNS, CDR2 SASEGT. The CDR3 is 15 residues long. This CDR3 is CASSEGLAGTYEQYF. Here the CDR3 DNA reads TGTGCCAGCAGTGAAGGACTAGCGGGAACTTACGAGCAGTACTTC.

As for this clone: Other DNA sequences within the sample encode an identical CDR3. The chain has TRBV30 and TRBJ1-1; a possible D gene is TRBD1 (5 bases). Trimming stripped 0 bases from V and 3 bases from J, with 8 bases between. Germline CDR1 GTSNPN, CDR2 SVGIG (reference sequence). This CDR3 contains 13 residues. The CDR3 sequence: CAWSVSGDTEAFF. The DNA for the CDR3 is TGTGCCTGGAGTGTTTCGGGGGACACTGAAGCTTTCTTT.

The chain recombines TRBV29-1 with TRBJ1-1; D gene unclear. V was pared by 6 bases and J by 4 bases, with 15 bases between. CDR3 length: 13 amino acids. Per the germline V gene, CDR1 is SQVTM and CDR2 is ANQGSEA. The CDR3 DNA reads TGCAGCGTGGACCCCGGAAAGGGCACTGAAGCTTTCTTT. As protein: CSVDPGKGTEAFF. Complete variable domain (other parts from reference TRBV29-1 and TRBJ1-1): SAVISQKPSRDICQRGTSLTIQCQVDSQVTMMFWYRQQPGQSLTLIATANQGSEATYESGFVIDKFPISRPNLTFSTLTVSNMSPEDSSIYLCSVDPGKGTEAFFGQGTRLTVV.

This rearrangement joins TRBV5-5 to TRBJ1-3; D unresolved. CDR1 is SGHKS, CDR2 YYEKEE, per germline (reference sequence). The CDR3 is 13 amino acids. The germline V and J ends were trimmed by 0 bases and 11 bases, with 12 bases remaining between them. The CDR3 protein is CASSLEGYEPIYF. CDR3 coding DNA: TGTGCCAGCAGCTTGGAGGGATACGAGCCCATATATTTT.

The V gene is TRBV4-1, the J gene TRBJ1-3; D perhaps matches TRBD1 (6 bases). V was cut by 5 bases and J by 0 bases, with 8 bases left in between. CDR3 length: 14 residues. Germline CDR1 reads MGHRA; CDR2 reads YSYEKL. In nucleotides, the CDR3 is TGCGCCAGCAGCACAGGGTACTCTGGAAACACCATATATTTT. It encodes CASSTGYSGNTIYF.

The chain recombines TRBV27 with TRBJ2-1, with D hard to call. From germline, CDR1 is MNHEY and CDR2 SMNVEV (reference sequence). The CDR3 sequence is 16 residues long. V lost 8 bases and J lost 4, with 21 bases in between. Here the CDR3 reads CASSYRTPYLYNEQFF. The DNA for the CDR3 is TGTGCCAGCTCTTATCGTACACCGTACCTTTACAATGAGCAGTTCTTC.

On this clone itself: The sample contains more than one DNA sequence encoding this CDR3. The CDR3 DNA reads as TGTGCCAGTTCCCTCGGGATAATGAACACTGAAGCTTTCTTT. Its translation: CASSLGIMNTEAFF. The rearrangement links TRBV27 to TRBJ1-1; D is unresolved. There are 14 residues in the CDR3. V lost 9 bases and J 0 bases, leaving 14 bases between the germline ends. Germline values: CDR1 MNHEY, CDR2 SMNVEV (reference sequence).

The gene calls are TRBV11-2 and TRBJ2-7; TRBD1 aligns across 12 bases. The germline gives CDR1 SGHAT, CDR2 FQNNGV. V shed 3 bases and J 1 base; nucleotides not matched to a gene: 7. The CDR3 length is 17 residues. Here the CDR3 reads CASSLGTGGDPSYEQYF. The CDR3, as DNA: TGTGCCAGCAGCTTGGGGACAGGGGGCGACCCTTCCTACGAGCAGTACTTC.

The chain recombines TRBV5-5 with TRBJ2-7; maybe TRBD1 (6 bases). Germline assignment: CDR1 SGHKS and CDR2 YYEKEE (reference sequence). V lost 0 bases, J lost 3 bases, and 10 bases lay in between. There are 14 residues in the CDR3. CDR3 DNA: TGTGCCAGCAGCTTGGGGCAGGGGCACTACGAGCAGTACTTC. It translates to CASSLGQGHYEQYF.

CDR3 sequence: CASSEEGTGARGEKLFF. The CDR3 DNA is TGTGCCAGCAGTGAAGAAGGGACAGGGGCGAGGGGTGAAAAACTGTTTTTT. The rearrangement joins TRBV6-1 to TRBJ1-4; 10 nucleotides align to TRBD1. There are 17 residues in the CDR3. After removal of 1 base from V and 7 bases from J, the junction contained 9 bases not matched to a gene. In germline, CDR1 is MNHNS, CDR2 SASEGT.

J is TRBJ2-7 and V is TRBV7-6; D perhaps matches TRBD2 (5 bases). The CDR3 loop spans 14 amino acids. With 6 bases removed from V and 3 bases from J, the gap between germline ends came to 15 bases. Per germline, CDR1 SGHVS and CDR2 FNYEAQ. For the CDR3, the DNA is TGTGCCAGCAGTTTTCGGGAATCTTTCTACGAGCAGTACTTC. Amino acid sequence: CASSFRESFYEQYF.

CDR3 protein: CASSTLGTGYAGEQFF. In DNA, the CDR3 is TGTGCCAGCAGTACTCTTGGGACAGGGTATGCGGGTGAGCAGTTCTTC. The rearrangement links TRBV28 to TRBJ2-1; 9 nucleotides align to TRBD1. The germline gives CDR1 MDHEN, CDR2 SYDVKM. CDR3 length: 16 residues. Trimming removed 5 bases from V and 9 bases from J; junction bases left unmatched: 14. The complete variable domain, with remaining parts taken from reference TRBV28 and TRBJ2-1, reads DVKVTQSSRYLVKRTGEKVFLECVQDMDHENMFWYRQDPGLGLRLIYFSYDVKMKEKGDIPEGYSVSREKKERFSLILESASTNQTSMYLCASSTLGTGYAGEQFFGPGTRLTVL.

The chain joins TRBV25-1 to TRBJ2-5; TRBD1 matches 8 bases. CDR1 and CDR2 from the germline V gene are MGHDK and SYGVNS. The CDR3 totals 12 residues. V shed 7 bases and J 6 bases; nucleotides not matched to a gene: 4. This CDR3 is CASKDRVKTQYF. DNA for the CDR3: TGTGCCAGCAAGGACAGGGTCAAGACCCAGTACTTC.

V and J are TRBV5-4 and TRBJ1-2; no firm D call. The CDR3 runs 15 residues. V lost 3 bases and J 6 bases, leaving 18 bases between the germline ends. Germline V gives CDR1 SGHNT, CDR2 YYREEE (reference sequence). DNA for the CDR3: TGTGCCAGCAGCTCCTCGGAGGAGAGGAGTGATGGCTACACCTTC. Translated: CASSSSEERSDGYTF.

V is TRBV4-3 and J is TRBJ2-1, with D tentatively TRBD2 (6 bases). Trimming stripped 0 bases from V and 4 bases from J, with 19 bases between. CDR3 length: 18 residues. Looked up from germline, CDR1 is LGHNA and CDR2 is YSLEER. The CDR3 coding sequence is TGCGCCAGCAGCCAAGATCCCCTCGCTAGCGAGGGATACAATGAGCAGTTCTTC. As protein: CASSQDPLASEGYNEQFF.

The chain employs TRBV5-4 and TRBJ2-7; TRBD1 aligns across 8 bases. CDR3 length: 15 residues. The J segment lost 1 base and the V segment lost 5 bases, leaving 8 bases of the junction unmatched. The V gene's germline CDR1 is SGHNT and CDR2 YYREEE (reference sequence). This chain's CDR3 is CASRADRGSSYEQYF. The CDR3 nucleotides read TGTGCCAGCAGGGCCGACAGGGGATCATCCTACGAGCAGTACTTC.

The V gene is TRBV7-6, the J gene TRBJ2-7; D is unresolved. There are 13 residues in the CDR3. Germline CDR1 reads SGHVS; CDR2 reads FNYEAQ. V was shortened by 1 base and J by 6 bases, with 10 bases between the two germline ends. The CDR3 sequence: CASSLGDFGEQYF. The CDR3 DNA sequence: TGTGCCAGCAGCTTAGGGGATTTCGGCGAGCAGTACTTC. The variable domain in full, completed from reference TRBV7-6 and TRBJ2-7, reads GAGVSQSPRYKVTKRGQDVALRCDPISGHVSLYWYRQALGQGPEFLTYFNYEAQQDKSGLPNDRFSAERPEGSISTLTIQRTEQRDSAMYRCASSLGDFGEQYFGPGTRLTVT.